This passage covers 13 T cell receptor beta chains from one sample sequenced in a study of regulatory T cells in long-lasting Graves disease. Library construction for TCR beta used iRepertoire HTBI primers and Arm-PCR of CDR3 regions. One entry per CDR3 protein, called by TCRdb with MiXCR from the multiplex PCR reads. The repertoire has 400,000 to 500,000 distinct CDR3 sequences, about 15% of them found once; the top ten carry around 7.6%. Time point described: newly diagnosed GD, antithyroid drugs for less than 3 months. With RNA extracted from PBMCs as input, the TCR library was made. This same sample was also taken into another study, of T cells in Graves' hyperthyroidism and ophthalmopathy.

Sequencing was performed on peripheral blood mononuclear cells (PBMCs), taken at new diagnosis, from a patient treated with antithyroid drugs. All receptors derive from a woman in her thirties or forties with Graves disease.

This clonotype was picked up many times. The gene calls are TRBV7-3 and TRBJ2-1; D could derive from TRBD1 or TRBD2 (5 bases each). Trimming cost V 2 bases and J 6 bases, with 8 bases left between them. This CDR3 contains 13 residues. In germline, CDR1 is SGHTA, CDR2 FQGTGA. CDR3 in amino acids: CASSLEGPNEQFF. CDR3 in DNA: TGTGCCAGCAGCTTAGAGGGACCCAATGAGCAGTTCTTC.

This clonotype was counted ten times or more. The rearrangement joins TRBV27 to TRBJ2-1; 13 bases align to TRBD2. CDR3 length: 16 amino acids. V trimming: 2 bases; J trimming: 9 bases; junction bases outside the gene matches: 7. Germline assignment: CDR1 MNHEY and CDR2 SMNVEV (reference sequence). This CDR3 is CASSLGTSGINGEQFF. Written as DNA, the CDR3 is TGTGCCAGCAGTTTAGGGACTAGCGGGATAAACGGTGAGCAGTTCTTC.

For this clonotype: A far larger clone is just one base off, so this is likely a read error. The chain employs TRBV11-3 and TRBJ2-1; 9 bases are a match to TRBD2. Germline-derived CDR1 and CDR2 are SGHNT and YENEEA. The CDR3 sequence is 16 residues long. DNA of the CDR3: TGTGCCGGCAGCTTTGCAGGTAGCGGGAGTGGAGATGAGCAGTTCTTC. Its protein is CAGSFAGSGSGDEQFF.

This clonotype showed up many times. The chain carries TRBV7-9 and TRBJ2-3, with TRBD1 matching over 7 bases. The CDR3 runs to 16 residues. The trim removed 5 bases at V and 0 bases at J, leaving 8 bases unmatched. Germline CDR1 is SEHNR and CDR2 is FQNEAQ (reference sequence). The CDR3 sequence: CASSPQTGPSTDTQYF. CDR3 coding DNA: TGTGCCAGCAGCCCCCAGACAGGGCCTAGCACAGATACGCAGTATTTT.

This clonotype was seen at least ten times. The CDR3 loop reads CASSFIGFSYEQYF. For the CDR3, the DNA is TGTGCCAGCAGCTTCATAGGGTTTTCCTACGAGCAGTACTTC. This sequence joins TRBV5-5 and TRBJ2-7; D gene ambiguous. V was cut by 2 bases and J by 1 base, with 10 bases left in between. The germline V gene has CDR1 SGHKS and CDR2 YYEKEE (reference sequence). The CDR3 consists of 14 residues.

This clonotype was seen many times. One junction end does not reproduce the germline sequence, and a read error may be involved. The rearrangement uses TRBV2 and TRBJ1-1; no clear D. Germline V gene lookup returns CDR1 SNHLY and CDR2 FYNNEI. The CDR3 has 11 amino acids. The CDR3, as DNA: TGTGCCAGCAGCGAAGACACTGAAGCTTTCTTT. Amino acid sequence: CASSEDTEAFF.

The V and J genes are TRBV7-8 and TRBJ2-7; no reliable D call. V lost 1 base and J 4 bases, leaving 11 bases between the germline ends. This CDR3 has 14 residues. The germline V gene has CDR1 SGHVS and CDR2 FQNEAQ. The DNA of the CDR3 is TGTGCCAGCAGCTTAGACAGTCTAGTGTACGAGCAGTACTTC. The encoded protein is CASSLDSLVYEQYF.

This sequence joins TRBV19 and TRBJ2-1; possible D gene TRBD2, 5 bases. This CDR3 has 14 amino acids. Germline CDR1 and CDR2: LNHDA and SQIVND (reference sequence). V gave up 5 bases and J gave up 8 bases, with 16 bases separating them. The CDR3 bases are TGTGCCAGTAGTTACAGCGGTCATACAGATGAGCAGTTCTTC. Protein sequence: CASSYSGHTDEQFF.

As for this clonotype: Given a far larger clone just one base away, this is likely a sequencing read error. The chain joins TRBV29-1 to TRBJ2-5; D uncertain. TRBJ2-7 explains the end of the DNA better; the J call may be wrong. Germline CDR1 SQVTM, CDR2 ANQGSEA. This CDR3 is 12 amino acids long. CDR3 in amino acids: CSVTKGMNEQYF. CDR3 nucleotide sequence: TGCAGCGTCACCAAAGGGATGAACGAGCAGTACTTC.

This clonotype was seen at least ten times. The chain combines TRBV28 with TRBJ1-1, with a possible D match to TRBD1 (5 bases). V lost 2 bases to trimming and J lost 0 bases, with 10 bases between them. The CDR3 length is 15 residues. Germline CDR1 and CDR2: MDHEN and SYDVKM. CDR3 bases: TGTGCCAGCAGTTTAGGGGACGGTATGAACACTGAAGCTTTCTTT. Translating it yields CASSLGDGMNTEAFF.

This clonotype was detected ten times or more. The chain carries TRBV5-8 and TRBJ2-5, with D unresolved. This CDR3 has 15 residues. Looked up from germline, CDR1 is SGHTS and CDR2 is YDEGEE. Between the trimmed V and J ends, which lost 0 bases and 0 bases, there was a span of 9 bases. CDR3 in amino acids: CASSLGQANQETQYF. CDR3 sequence (DNA): TGTGCCAGCAGCTTGGGGCAGGCCAACCAAGAGACCCAGTACTTC.

This clonotype was recorded many times. CDR3 sequence (DNA): TGTGCCAGCAGCCGGGGACCCCCCCGTTCTGGGGCCAACGTCCTGACTTTC. It is translated as CASSRGPPRSGANVLTF. This chain joins TRBV6-7 and TRBJ2-6; D tentatively fits TRBD1 or TRBD2 (5 bases each). TRBV6-7 is annotated as an ORF whose role is uncertain. The V end was cut by 6 bases, the J end by 1 base, with 16 bases between. The CDR3 has 17 residues.

The chain uses TRBV5-8 and TRBJ2-1; TRBD2 matches at 8 bases. V trimming: 4 bases; J trimming: 3 bases; junction bases outside the gene matches: 6. The CDR3 consists of 15 residues. CDR1 is SGHTS, CDR2 YDEGEE, per germline. CDR3 sequence: CASSQSGTSYNEQFF. DNA for the CDR3: TGTGCCAGCAGCCAGTCCGGGACTAGCTACAATGAGCAGTTCTTC.